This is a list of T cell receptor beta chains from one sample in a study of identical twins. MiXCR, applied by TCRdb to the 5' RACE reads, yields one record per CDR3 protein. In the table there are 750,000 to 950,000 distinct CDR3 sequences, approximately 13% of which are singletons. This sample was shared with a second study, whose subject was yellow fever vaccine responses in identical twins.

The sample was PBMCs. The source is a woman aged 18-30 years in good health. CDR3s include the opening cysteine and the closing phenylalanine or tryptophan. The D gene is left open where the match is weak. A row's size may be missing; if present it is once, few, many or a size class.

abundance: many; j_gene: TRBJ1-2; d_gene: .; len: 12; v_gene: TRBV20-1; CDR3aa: CSASGGYYGYTF; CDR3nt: TGCAGTGCTAGCGGAGGGTACTATGGCTACACCTTC
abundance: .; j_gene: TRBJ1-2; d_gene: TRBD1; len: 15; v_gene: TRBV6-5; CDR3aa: CASSYSRTGVYGYTF; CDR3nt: TGTGCCAGCAGTTACTCTCGGACAGGGGTGTATGGCTACACCTTC
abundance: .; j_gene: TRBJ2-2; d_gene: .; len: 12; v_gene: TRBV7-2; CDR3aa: CASAAGPGELFF; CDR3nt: TGTGCCAGCGCCGCGGGTCCCGGGGAGCTGTTTTTT
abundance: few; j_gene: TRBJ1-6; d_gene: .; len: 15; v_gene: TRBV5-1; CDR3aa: CASSLAGPHYSPLHF; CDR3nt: TGCGCCAGCAGCTTGGCCGGACCCCACTATTCACCCCTCCACTTT
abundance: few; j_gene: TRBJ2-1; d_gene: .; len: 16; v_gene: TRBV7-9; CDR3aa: CASSLSPGGGSNEQFF; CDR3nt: TGTGCCAGCAGCTTAAGCCCCGGGGGCGGATCGAATGAGCAGTTCTTC
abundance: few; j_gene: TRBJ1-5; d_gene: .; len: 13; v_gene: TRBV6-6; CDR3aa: CASSYSIQGPQHF; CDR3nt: TGTGCCAGCAGTTACTCGATACAGGGGCCCCAGCATTTT
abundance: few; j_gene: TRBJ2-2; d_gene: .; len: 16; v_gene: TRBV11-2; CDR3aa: CASSLVRDPNTGELFF; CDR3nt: TGTGCCAGCAGCTTAGTTCGGGACCCGAACACCGGGGAGCTGTTTTTT
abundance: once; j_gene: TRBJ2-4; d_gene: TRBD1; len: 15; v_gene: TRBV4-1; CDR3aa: CASSHARGTGEIQYF; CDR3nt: TGCGCCAGCAGCCACGCCAGAGGGACAGGTGAGATTCAGTACTTC
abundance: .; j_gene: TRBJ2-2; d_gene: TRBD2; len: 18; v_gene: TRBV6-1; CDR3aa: CASSPGLAGGLVTGELFF; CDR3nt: TGTGCCAGCAGTCCGGGACTAGCGGGGGGCCTGGTCACCGGGGAGCTGTTTTTT
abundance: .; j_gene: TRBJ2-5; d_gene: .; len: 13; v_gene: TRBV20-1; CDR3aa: CSARPGSRETQYF; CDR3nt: TGCAGTGCTAGACCCGGGAGTCGAGAGACCCAGTACTTC